The 29 T cell receptor beta chains below were found in one sample sequenced in a study of shared clonotypes between healthy human individuals. Sequencing was performed with immunoSEQ multiplex PCR; in TCRdb, only in-frame clones are kept and a portion is missing. Of more than 2 million clones listed, 95% are singletons. Sequenced material: naive CD4+ T cells sorted from blood. Documented subset: CD45RA+ positively selected. Receptor source: a young man in good health.

The genes are TRBV7-9 and TRBJ1-6; 7 nucleotides align to TRBD1. V shed 5 bases, J shed 6 bases, and the junction held 4 bases outside the gene matches. CDR3 length: 14 residues. Germline CDR1 SEHNR, CDR2 FQNEAQ (reference sequence). Here the CDR3 DNA reads TGTGCCAGCAGCACCGGGGACAGTAATTCACCCCTCCACTTT. Protein product: CASSTGDSNSPLHF.

The rearrangement links TRBV9 to TRBJ2-5; D uncertain. Germline lookup yields CDR1 SGDLS and CDR2 YYNGEE. V was cut by 4 bases and J by 5 bases, with 12 bases left in between. CDR3 length: 13 residues. In nucleotides, the CDR3 is TGTGCCAGCAGCTACTCCCTCGGGGAGACCCAGTACTTC. This codes for CASSYSLGETQYF. Combining the CDR3 with reference TRBV9 and TRBJ2-5 gives the whole variable domain DSGVTQTPKHLITATGQRVTLRCSPRSGDLSVYWYQQSLDQGLQFLIQYYNGEERAKGNILERFSAQQFPDLHSELNLSSLELGDSALYFCASSYSLGETQYFGPGTRLLVL.

The rearrangement joins TRBV27 to TRBJ1-1; weak D call: TRBD1 (6 bases). The germline CDR1 and CDR2 sequences are MNHEY and SMNVEV (reference sequence). This CDR3 spans 15 amino acids. The V end was cut by 4 bases, the J end by 0 bases, with 12 bases between. The CDR3, as DNA: TGTGCCAGCAGTTACCGGGGGCTTATGAACACTGAAGCTTTCTTT. Translated, it gives CASSYRGLMNTEAFF.

The rearrangement uses TRBV21-1 and TRBJ1-2. TRBV21-1 is reported as a pseudogene. The CDR3 covers 15 residues. The CDR3 DNA reads TGTGCCAGCACCTCCATGAAACAGAGGGTAGATGGCTACACCTTC. As protein: CASTSMKQRVDGYTF.

This clone has just one count. The J gene is TRBJ2-7, the V gene TRBV6-5; no clear D gene. This CDR3 is 16 amino acids long. In germline, CDR1 is MNHEY, CDR2 SVGAGI. The V end lost 0 bases, the J end lost 0 bases, and 12 bases lay between the germline ends. CDR3 loop: CASSYSGTSSSYEQYF. For the CDR3, the DNA is TGTGCCAGCAGTTACTCGGGTACTTCGAGCTCCTACGAGCAGTACTTC.

The V call is TRBV6-5, the J call TRBJ2-7, with unresolved D. The CDR3 extends over 14 amino acids. The germline gives CDR1 MNHEY, CDR2 SVGAGI. V lost 5 bases to trimming and J lost 2 bases, with 13 bases between them. The CDR3 here is CASSALAFPYEQYF. The CDR3 DNA reads TGTGCCAGCAGTGCCCTCGCCTTCCCCTACGAGCAGTACTTC.

The chain carries TRBV6-1 and TRBJ1-2, with D perhaps TRBD1 (5 bases). The V gene's germline CDR1 is MNHNS and CDR2 SASEGT. V lost 5 bases, J lost 8 bases, and 18 bases lay in between. The CDR3 is 14 residues long. DNA for the CDR3: TGTGCCAGCAGTAACCGGGACCTGGGTGGAGGCTACACCTTC. This translates into CASSNRDLGGGYTF.

V usage is TRBV30 and J usage is TRBJ2-4; 7 positions match TRBD2. CDR1 and CDR2 from the germline V gene are GTSNPN and SVGIG (reference sequence). The V gene end was trimmed by 2 bases and the J gene end by 7 bases; junction bases not matched to a gene: 14. This CDR3 is built from 16 residues. CDR3 in DNA: TGTGCCTGGAGTTCCCCGAGACTTGGGGAGGGGAACATTCAGTACTTC. Amino acid sequence: CAWSSPRLGEGNIQYF.

This chain uses TRBV30 with TRBJ2-5; TRBD1 aligns across 12 bases. The germline V gene has CDR1 GTSNPN and CDR2 SVGIG (reference sequence). The CDR3 is made up of 15 amino acids. V trimming: 3 bases; J trimming: 1 base; junction bases outside the gene matches: 3. The CDR3 loop is CAWRGTGGFQETQYF. Written as DNA, the CDR3 is TGTGCCTGGAGGGGGACAGGGGGCTTCCAAGAGACCCAGTACTTC.

The chain carries TRBV4-2 and TRBJ2-3, with 7 bases aligning to TRBD1. Per germline, CDR1 LGHNA and CDR2 YNFKEQ. The V segment lost 4 bases and the J segment 1 base; nucleotides outside the gene matches: 5. There are 15 residues in the CDR3. As DNA, the CDR3 is TGTGCCAGCAGCCCAGTTGGGACAGGCACAGATACGCAGTATTTT. Translation: CASSPVGTGTDTQYF.

Concerning this clone itself: Different DNA sequences within this sample yield the same CDR3. The rearrangement links TRBV5-1 to TRBJ1-2; no firm D call. Deletions cut 0 bases from V and 2 bases from J, with 8 bases between. The germline CDR1 and CDR2 sequences are SGHRS and YFSETQ. The CDR3 loop spans 14 amino acids. The CDR3 protein is CASSLDPGNYGYTF. CDR3 coding DNA: TGCGCCAGCAGCTTGGATCCAGGCAACTATGGCTACACCTTC.

This rearrangement joins TRBV10-3 to TRBJ1-5, with D possibly matching TRBD1 (5 bases). V lost 10 bases and J 1 base, leaving 11 bases between the germline ends. Germline V gene sequence: CDR1 ENHRY, CDR2 SYGVKD. The CDR3 is 13 residues long. In DNA, the CDR3 is TGTGCCACCCGGGACGGCAGCAATCAGCCCCAGCATTTT. It codes for CATRDGSNQPQHF.

Notes on this clone: The same CDR3 also results from other DNA sequences found in this sample. The chain joins TRBV10-3 to TRBJ2-3; TRBD2 matches at 7 bases. This CDR3 comprises 14 residues. Per germline, CDR1 ENHRY and CDR2 SYGVKD. V lost 0 bases to trimming and J lost 4 bases; unmatched junction nucleotides: 1. The CDR3 sequence is CAISESGGADTQYF. The CDR3 DNA sequence: TGTGCCATCAGTGAGTCGGGGGGGGCAGATACGCAGTATTTT.

V gene TRBV7-9 combines with J gene TRBJ1-1, with D unclear. Germline V gene lookup returns CDR1 SEHNR and CDR2 FQNEAQ (reference sequence). The germline V and J ends were trimmed by 5 bases and 4 bases, with 14 bases remaining between them. The CDR3 length is 14 residues. CDR3 amino acids: CASSRLVGVTEAFF. The CDR3, as DNA: TGTGCCAGCAGCCGACTCGTGGGAGTCACTGAAGCTTTCTTT.

The chain carries TRBV28 and TRBJ2-3; 12 bases agree with TRBD2. The CDR3 has 17 residues. The ends lost 3 bases at V and 4 bases at J; junction bases unmatched: 8. From germline, CDR1 is MDHEN and CDR2 SYDVKM. Here the CDR3 reads CASSFMASGGAPDTQYF. CDR3 coding DNA: TGTGCCAGCAGTTTTATGGCTAGCGGGGGGGCTCCAGATACGCAGTATTTT.

The chain carries TRBV28 and TRBJ1-4, with D possibly matching TRBD1 (5 bases). Trimming left V 3 bases short and J 7 bases short, with 15 bases between. The CDR3 runs to 15 residues. Germline V gives CDR1 MDHEN, CDR2 SYDVKM. The CDR3 DNA is TGTGCCAGCAGTTTGCACCGGCAGGGCGGTGAAAAACTGTTTTTT. It codes for CASSLHRQGGEKLFF.

This clone occurred a few times. The CDR3 here is CSVAGGGSPGNTIYF. CDR3 bases: TGCAGCGTTGCAGGGGGGGGCTCTCCTGGAAACACCATATATTTT. This chain uses TRBV29-1 with TRBJ1-3; 7 bases line up with TRBD1. V shed 4 bases and J 2 bases; nucleotides not matched to a gene: 8. The germline V gene encodes CDR1 SQVTM and CDR2 ANQGSEA. The CDR3 extends over 15 amino acids.

This sequence joins TRBV9 and TRBJ1-2; D uncertain. Between the trimmed V and J ends, which lost 3 bases and 4 bases, there was a span of 16 bases. There are 15 residues in the CDR3. Germline V gene lookup returns CDR1 SGDLS and CDR2 YYNGEE. The CDR3 bases are TGTGCCAGCAGCGGGTCAAGGTGGGGTCTCTATGGCTACACCTTC. Its translation is CASSGSRWGLYGYTF.

The genes are TRBV9 and TRBJ1-2, with D hard to call. Germline values: CDR1 SGDLS, CDR2 YYNGEE. CDR3 length: 14 amino acids. V dropped 4 bases and J dropped 7 bases, with 17 bases sitting between them. The CDR3 protein is CASSPPTVSRGYTF. CDR3 nucleotide sequence: TGTGCCAGCAGCCCGCCGACGGTTTCACGTGGCTACACCTTC.

The chain employs TRBV5-6 and TRBJ2-5; tentative D call: TRBD2 (6 bases). Germline CDR1 SGHDT, CDR2 YYEEEE. This CDR3 has 16 residues. The V and J ends lost 2 bases and 2 bases respectively, with 16 bases between them. The CDR3 DNA reads TGTGCCAGCAGCTTAGGTTTTGAGGCGGGGCAAGAGACCCAGTACTTC. It is translated as CASSLGFEAGQETQYF.

CDR3 residues: CASRRGGLNTGELFF. The CDR3 coding sequence is TGTGCCAGTAGACGTGGGGGATTGAACACCGGGGAGCTGTTTTTT. The genes are TRBV19 and TRBJ2-2, with D tentatively TRBD1 or TRBD2 (5 bases each). There are 15 residues in the CDR3. Germline V gives CDR1 LNHDA, CDR2 SQIVND (reference sequence). The ends were cut back, 6 bases at V and 1 base at J, with 12 bases in the middle.

The chain joins TRBV19 to TRBJ1-3, with D unresolved. CDR1 is LNHDA and CDR2 is SQIVND in the germline V gene (reference sequence). The CDR3 has 13 amino acids. Trimming took 7 bases from V and 1 from J, leaving 8 bases between them. CDR3 residues: CASTRLSGNTIYF. The DNA for the CDR3 is TGTGCCAGTACACGTCTTTCTGGAAACACCATATATTTT.

This clone was found once. The sample holds other DNA sequences that translate to the same CDR3. The chain couples TRBV5-1 to TRBJ1-4, with D perhaps TRBD1 (6 bases). CDR3 length: 15 amino acids. Germline lookup yields CDR1 SGHRS and CDR2 YFSETQ. The ends were cut back, 3 bases at V and 2 bases at J, with 11 bases in the middle. The CDR3 spells CASSSTGGTNEKLFF. In DNA, the CDR3 is TGCGCCAGCAGCTCCACCGGGGGCACTAATGAAAAACTGTTTTTT.

This chain uses TRBV29-1 with TRBJ2-3; 11 bases map to TRBD2. CDR1 is SQVTM, CDR2 ANQGSEA, per germline. This CDR3 has 17 residues. V lost 7 bases to trimming and J lost 0 bases; unmatched junction nucleotides: 12. CDR3 region: CSGAGTSGTSSTDTQYF. Written as DNA, the CDR3 is TGCAGCGGCGCCGGGACTAGCGGCACTTCTAGCACAGATACGCAGTATTTT.

This sequence joins TRBV9 and TRBJ2-5; 8 bases align to TRBD2. Trimming cost V 3 bases and J 2 bases; bases outside gene matches: 15. The CDR3 runs 18 residues. Germline CDR1 is SGDLS and CDR2 is YYNGEE. The CDR3 is CASSDPGRGIAGQETQYF. In DNA, the CDR3 is TGTGCCAGCAGCGACCCGGGTAGGGGAATAGCGGGGCAAGAGACCCAGTACTTC.

On this clone: Other DNA sequences of this sample code for an identical CDR3. The rearrangement uses TRBV18 and TRBJ2-7, with 13 nucleotides matching TRBD2. CDR3 size: 16 residues. The trim removed 3 bases at V and 0 bases at J, leaving 2 bases unmatched. CDR1 and CDR2 (germline): KGHSH, LQKENI. The CDR3 loop is CASSPGLAGVSYEQYF. The CDR3 DNA is TGTGCCAGCTCACCTGGACTAGCGGGGGTCTCCTACGAGCAGTACTTC.

The chain recombines TRBV4-3 with TRBJ1-2, with TRBD1 identical over 7 bases. The CDR3 runs 16 residues. Germline CDR1 is LGHNA and CDR2 is YSLEER. J gave up 0 bases and V 4 bases, and 8 bases lay outside the gene matches. The CDR3 loop is CASSRSGGVTNYGYTF. In DNA, the CDR3 is TGCGCCAGCAGCCGCTCAGGGGGGGTGACTAACTATGGCTACACCTTC.

This clone occurred a few times. The chain employs TRBV6-6 and TRBJ1-2; D unclear. This CDR3 comprises 15 residues. The germline V gene has CDR1 MNHNY and CDR2 SVGAGI (reference sequence). With 0 bases removed from V and 3 bases from J, the gap between germline ends came to 11 bases. CDR3 region: CASSYSTPADYGYTF. In DNA, the CDR3 is TGTGCCAGCAGTTACTCGACTCCGGCGGACTATGGCTACACCTTC.

The chain recombines TRBV4-1 with TRBJ2-7, with 12 bases lining up with TRBD2. CDR1 and CDR2 from the germline V gene are MGHRA and YSYEKL. The V gene end was trimmed by 2 bases and the J gene end by 9 bases; junction bases not matched to a gene: 11. CDR3 length: 16 residues. The CDR3 DNA sequence: TGCGCCAGCAGCCAAATGACTAGCGGGAGCGGCTGGCGGCAGTACTTC. It is translated as CASSQMTSGSGWRQYF.